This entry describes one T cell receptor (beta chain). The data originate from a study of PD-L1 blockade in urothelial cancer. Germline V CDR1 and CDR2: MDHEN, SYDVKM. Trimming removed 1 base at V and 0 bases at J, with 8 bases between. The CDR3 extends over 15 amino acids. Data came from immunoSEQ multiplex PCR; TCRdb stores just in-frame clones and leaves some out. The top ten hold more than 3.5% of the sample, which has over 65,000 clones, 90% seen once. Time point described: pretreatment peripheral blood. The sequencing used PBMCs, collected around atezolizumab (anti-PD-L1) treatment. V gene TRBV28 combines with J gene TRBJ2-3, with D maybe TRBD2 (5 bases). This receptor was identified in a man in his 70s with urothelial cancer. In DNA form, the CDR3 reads TGTGCCAGCAGTTTATCTCCGGGAAGCACAGATACGCAGTATTTT. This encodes CASSLSPGSTDTQYF.